The sequence of this T cell receptor beta chain was determined in a study of T cell clonotyping in hematopoietic cell transplantation. Findings and caveats of the study: Broader posttransplant TCR repertoire diversity was predicted by graft donor and pretransplant recipient Inverse Simpson Index values.

About this clone itself: Antigen specificity is unknown.

J was trimmed by 2 bases and V by 5 bases; bases with no gene match: 8. CDR1 is LNHDA, CDR2 SQIVND, per germline (reference sequence). The CDR3 consists of 15 residues. This sample's time point: recipient sample about 28 days before transplant, after cytoreduction. Assay: immunoSEQ multiplex PCR; the TCRdb copy retains only in-frame clones and omits some. The repertoire holds fewer than 20,000 clones, with 86% as singletons. V usage is TRBV19 and J usage is TRBJ1-1, with 7 nucleotides matching TRBD1. The TCR comes from a man in his fifties with acute myeloid leukemia. Some clones in this sample may be carry-over from other donors' samples. The sequencing used peripheral blood mononuclear cells, collected before stem cell transplant. The CDR3 coding sequence is TGTGCCAGTAGTCCTAGCAGGGGGTTCAACACTGAAGCTTTCTTT. Protein sequence: CASSPSRGFNTEAFF. The variable domain in full, completed from reference TRBV19 and TRBJ1-1, reads DGGITQSPKYLFRKEGQNVTLSCEQNLNHDAMYWYRQDPGQGLRLIYYSQIVNDFQKGDIAEGYSVSREKKESFPLTVTSAQKNPTAFYLCASSPSRGFNTEAFFGQGTRLTVV.